This T cell receptor beta chain derives from a study of identical twins. Study outcomes and limitations: Cross-sectional statistics underpinned the conclusions; the same donors were not followed.

Template switching (which added a universal primer site) was used, and cDNA carried unique molecular identifiers. TCRdb processed the 5' RACE reads anew with MiXCR; each CDR3 protein has one entry. Seen here are about 460,000 distinct CDR3 sequences, approximately 14% observed once, and the top ten hold approximately 0.52%. Only a few counts were recorded for this clonotype. Its cognate antigen is unknown. This CDR3 contains 14 residues. The V and J ends lost 0 bases and 0 bases respectively, with 4 bases between them. From germline, CDR1 is WNHNN and CDR2 SYGVQD (reference sequence). These same data were also listed under a study on yellow fever vaccine responses in identical twins.

The receptor was derived from a woman under 30 in good health. Sequencing was done on a sample of CD4+ T cells sorted from blood. V and J are TRBV10-1 and TRBJ2-3; D gene uncertain. This chain's CDR3 is CASSESTSTDTQYF. CDR3 nucleotides: TGCGCCAGCAGTGAGTCGACGAGCACAGATACGCAGTATTTT.